These 3 T cell receptor beta chains were sequenced from one sample in a study of shared clonotypes between healthy human individuals. Only in-frame clones appear in the TCRdb table, and some are missing; sequencing was by immunoSEQ multiplex PCR. The sample contains millions of clones, over 85% of which appear only once. Specimen: naive CD4+ T cells sorted from blood. Subset reported: CD45RA+ positively selected. These receptors were collected from a man between 18 and 35 years old in good health.

The rearrangement joins TRBV6-1 to TRBJ1-6; D is uncertain. Trimming pared 3 bases from V and 11 bases from J, leaving 5 bases between. This CDR3 spans 11 amino acids. Germline CDR1 MNHNS, CDR2 SASEGT. CDR3 sequence: CASSDSPPLHF. In DNA form, the CDR3 reads TGTGCCAGCAGTGATTCGCCACCCCTCCACTTT.

CDR3 sequence reads: CASSQDRGASNTEAFF. CDR3 DNA sequence: TGCGCCAGCAGCCAAGATAGAGGGGCTTCGAACACTGAAGCTTTCTTT. The chain is built from TRBV4-1 and TRBJ1-1; possible D gene TRBD1, 5 bases. The V gene's germline CDR1 is MGHRA and CDR2 YSYEKL. Trimming cost V 0 bases and J 1 base, with 12 bases left between them. This CDR3 region has 16 residues.

This rearrangement joins TRBV25-1 to TRBJ1-4; D remains ambiguous. V was clipped by 4 bases and J by 8 bases, with 8 bases between them. This CDR3 has 12 amino acids. Germline CDR1 reads MGHDK; CDR2 reads SYGVNS. As DNA, the CDR3 is TGTGCCAGCAGTGGTGGACGGGAAAAACTGTTTTTT. Its protein product is CASSGGREKLFF.